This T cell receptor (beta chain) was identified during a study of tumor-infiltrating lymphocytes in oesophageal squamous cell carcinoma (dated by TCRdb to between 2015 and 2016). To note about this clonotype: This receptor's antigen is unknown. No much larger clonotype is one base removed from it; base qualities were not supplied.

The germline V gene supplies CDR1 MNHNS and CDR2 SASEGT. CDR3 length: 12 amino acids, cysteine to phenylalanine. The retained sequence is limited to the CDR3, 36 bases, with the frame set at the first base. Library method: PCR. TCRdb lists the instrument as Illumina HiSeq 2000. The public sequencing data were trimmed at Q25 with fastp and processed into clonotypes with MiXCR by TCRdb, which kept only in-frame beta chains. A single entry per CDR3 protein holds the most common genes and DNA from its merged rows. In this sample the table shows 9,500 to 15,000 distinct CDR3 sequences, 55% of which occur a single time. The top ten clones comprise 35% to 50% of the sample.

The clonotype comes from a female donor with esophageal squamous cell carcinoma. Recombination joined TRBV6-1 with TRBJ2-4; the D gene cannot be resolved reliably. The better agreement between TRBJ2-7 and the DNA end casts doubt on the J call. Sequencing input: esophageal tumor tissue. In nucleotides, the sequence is TGTGCCAGCAGTGACGGTGCCTACGAGCAGTACTTC. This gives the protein CASSDGAYEQYF.